This section outlines one TCR beta chain sequence together with its context. Antigen: not known. The source of the sample is a study of Ad26.COV2.S vaccination and SARS-CoV-2 variants. Study-wide background: Into the muscle, Ad26.COV2.S was dosed once or twice, 56 days apart. Broader study findings: Spike-specific TCR breadth ran higher among vaccine recipients than placebo recipients. CD8+ and CD4+ T cells specific for spike reportedly responded with substantial breadth after vaccination.

Germline lookup yields CDR1 KGHSH and CDR2 LQKENI. Between the trimmed V and J ends, which lost 0 bases and 2 bases, there was a span of 13 bases. The CDR3 loop spans 17 amino acids. The table came from immunoSEQ multiplex PCR; TCRdb's copy has only in-frame clones and leaves some out. The repertoire holds 300,000 to 350,000 clones, roughly 90% seen once, with 5.5% in the top ten. This sample's treatment: over 15 received Ad26.COV2.S at low or high dose, single or two shots; five or six received placebo; per-sample allocation not given. Sampling took place 63 days after the first vaccine or placebo injection. The donor's status was that of an adult aged 18-55 years in Boston.

J is TRBJ2-2 and V is TRBV18; D uncertain. The material sequenced was peripheral blood, taken in a trial of Ad26.COV2.S vaccine versus placebo. The TCR was taken from a person aged 18 to 65 who received the Ad26.COV2.S COVID-19 vaccine or a placebo. The CDR3 DNA is TGTGCCAGCTCACCACCGACTTTTGGGCCTAACACCGGGGAGCTGTTTTTT. It encodes CASSPPTFGPNTGELFF. Together with reference TRBV18 and TRBJ2-2, the CDR3 gives the full variable domain: NAGVMQNPRHLVRRRGQEARLRCSPMKGHSHVYWYRQLPEEGLKFMVYLQKENIIDESGMPKERFSAEFPKEGPSILRIQQVVRGDSAAYFCASSPPTFGPNTGELFFGEGSRLTVL.